One T cell receptor (beta chain) is described in this entry. The CDR3 loop spans 14 amino acids. V dropped 7 bases and J dropped 2 bases, with 13 bases sitting between them. Per germline, CDR1 SGHVS and CDR2 FQNEAQ. The data belong to a study of blood T cell repertoires in COVID-19. At the level of the study: Some COVID-19 samples were acute and others convalescent; all came from the United States, Italy and Spain. In each case, the material was cDNA or gDNA derived from T cells, B-cell-depleted T cells, or PBMCs.

In the study's own analysis: Reference gene primer amplification gave estimated nucleated cell counts. The data were produced by immunoSEQ multiplex PCR, yet TCRdb's version contains in-frame clones alone and is incomplete. The V and J calls and the clone size are those of that table, but D and trimming were determined from the DNA. This table has roughly 120,000 clones, roughly 87% appearing once. J is TRBJ2-3 and V is TRBV7-8, with D possibly being TRBD2 (6 bases). The sequencing input was peripheral blood. The sequence came from a human donor in a cohort sampled during active COVID-19. The CDR3 region is CASTGDSHTDTQYF. The CDR3 region has the DNA TGTGCCAGCACCGGGGACTCCCACACAGATACGCAGTATTTT.